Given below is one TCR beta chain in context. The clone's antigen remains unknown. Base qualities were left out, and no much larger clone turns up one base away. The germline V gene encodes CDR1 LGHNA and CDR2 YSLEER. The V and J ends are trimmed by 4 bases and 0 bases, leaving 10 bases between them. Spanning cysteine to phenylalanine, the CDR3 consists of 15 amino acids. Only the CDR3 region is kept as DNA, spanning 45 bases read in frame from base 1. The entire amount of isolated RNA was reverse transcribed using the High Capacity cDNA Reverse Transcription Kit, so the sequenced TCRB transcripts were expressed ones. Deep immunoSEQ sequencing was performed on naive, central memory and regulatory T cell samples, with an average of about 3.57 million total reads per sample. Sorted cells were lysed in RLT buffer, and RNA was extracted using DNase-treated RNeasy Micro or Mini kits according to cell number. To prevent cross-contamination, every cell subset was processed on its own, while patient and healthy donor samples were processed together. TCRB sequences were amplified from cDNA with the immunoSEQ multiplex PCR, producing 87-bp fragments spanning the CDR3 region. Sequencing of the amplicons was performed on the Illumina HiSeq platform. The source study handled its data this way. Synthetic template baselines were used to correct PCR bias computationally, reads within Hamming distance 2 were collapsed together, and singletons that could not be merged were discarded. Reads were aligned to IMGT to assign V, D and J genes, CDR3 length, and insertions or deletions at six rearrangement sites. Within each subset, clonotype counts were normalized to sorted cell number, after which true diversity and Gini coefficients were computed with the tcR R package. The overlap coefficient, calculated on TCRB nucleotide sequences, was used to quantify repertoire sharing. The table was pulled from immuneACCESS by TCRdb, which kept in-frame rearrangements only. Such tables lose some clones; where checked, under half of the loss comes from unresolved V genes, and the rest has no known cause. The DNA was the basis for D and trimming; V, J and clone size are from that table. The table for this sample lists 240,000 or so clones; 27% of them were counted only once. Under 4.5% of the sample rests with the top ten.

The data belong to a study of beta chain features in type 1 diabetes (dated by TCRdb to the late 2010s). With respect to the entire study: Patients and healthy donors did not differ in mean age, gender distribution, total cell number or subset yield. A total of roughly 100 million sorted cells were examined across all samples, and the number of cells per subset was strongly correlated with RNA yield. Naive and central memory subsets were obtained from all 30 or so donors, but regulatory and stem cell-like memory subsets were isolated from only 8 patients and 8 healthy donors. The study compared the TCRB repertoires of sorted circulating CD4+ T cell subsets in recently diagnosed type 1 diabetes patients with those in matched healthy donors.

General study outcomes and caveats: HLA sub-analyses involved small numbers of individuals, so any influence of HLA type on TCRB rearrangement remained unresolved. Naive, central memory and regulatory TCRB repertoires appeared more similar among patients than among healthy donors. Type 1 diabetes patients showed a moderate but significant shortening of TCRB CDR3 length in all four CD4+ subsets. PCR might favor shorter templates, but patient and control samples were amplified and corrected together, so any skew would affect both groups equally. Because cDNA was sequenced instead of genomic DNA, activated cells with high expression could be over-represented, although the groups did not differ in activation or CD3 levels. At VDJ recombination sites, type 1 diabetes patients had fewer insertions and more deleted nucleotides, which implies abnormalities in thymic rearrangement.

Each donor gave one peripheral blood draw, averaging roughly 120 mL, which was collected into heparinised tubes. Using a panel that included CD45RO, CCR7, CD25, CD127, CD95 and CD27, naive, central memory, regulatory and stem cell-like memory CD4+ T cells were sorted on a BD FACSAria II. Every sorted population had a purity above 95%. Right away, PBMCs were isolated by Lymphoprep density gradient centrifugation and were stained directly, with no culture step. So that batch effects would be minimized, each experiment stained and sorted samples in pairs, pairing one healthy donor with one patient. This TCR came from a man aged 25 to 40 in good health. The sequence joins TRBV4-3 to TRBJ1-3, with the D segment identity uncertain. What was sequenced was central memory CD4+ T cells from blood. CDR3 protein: CASSLTTHSGNTIYF. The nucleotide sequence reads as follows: TGCGCCAGCAGCCTTACGACGCACTCTGGAAACACCATATATTTT.